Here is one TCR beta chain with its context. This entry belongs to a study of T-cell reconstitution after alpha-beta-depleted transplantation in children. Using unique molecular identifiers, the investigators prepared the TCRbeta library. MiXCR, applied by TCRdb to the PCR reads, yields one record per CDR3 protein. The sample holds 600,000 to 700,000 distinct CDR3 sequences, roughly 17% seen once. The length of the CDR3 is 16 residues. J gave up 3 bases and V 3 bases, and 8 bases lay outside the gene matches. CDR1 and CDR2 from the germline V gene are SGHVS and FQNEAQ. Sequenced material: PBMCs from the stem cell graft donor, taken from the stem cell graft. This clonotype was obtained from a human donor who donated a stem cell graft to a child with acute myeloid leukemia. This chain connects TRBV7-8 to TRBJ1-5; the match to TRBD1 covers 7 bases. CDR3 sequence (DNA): TGTGCCAGCAGCTTGGTGGGACAGCCTTACAATCAGCCCCAGCATTTT. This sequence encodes CASSLVGQPYNQPQHF.